This is a list of T cell receptor beta chains from one sample in a study of shared clonotypes between healthy human individuals. TCRdb's table, derived via immunoSEQ multiplex PCR, lists solely in-frame clones and lacks some. Of around 690,000 clones in the sample, around 91% were seen once. The specimen was memory CD8+ T cells from PBMCs. The receptors originated from a man aged 18 to 30 in good health. Some clones in this sample may be carry-over from other donors' samples. Each CDR3 is given with its conserved first and last residue. Each record gives: CDR3 protein, CDR3 DNA, V gene, D gene, clone size, J gene. The D gene is left open where the match is weak. Clone size is stated in some rows and not others, as once, few, many or a class when expanded.

CASSPEGYEQYF	TGTGCCAGCAGCCCCGAAGGCTACGAGCAGTACTTC	TRBV28	NA	once	TRBJ2-7
CAWSVRDTTDTQYF	TGTGCCTGGAGTGTACGGGACACCACAGATACGCAGTATTTT	TRBV30	NA	NA	TRBJ2-3
CASSEVRNTEAFF	TGCGCCAGCAGTGAGGTACGGAACACTGAAGCTTTCTTT	TRBV10-2	NA	NA	TRBJ1-1
CASSWTGKGGPSPAYEQYF	TGCGCCAGCAGCTGGACCGGAAAGGGAGGTCCCTCTCCGGCCTACGAGCAGTACTTC	TRBV5-1	NA	NA	TRBJ2-7
CASSILSGANVLTF	TGTGCCAGCAGTATTCTCTCTGGGGCCAACGTCCTGACTTTC	TRBV28	NA	NA	TRBJ2-6
CASSYSTSAGNTIYF	TGTGCCAGCAGTTACTCGACTAGTGCTGGAAACACCATATATTTT	TRBV6-6	NA	NA	TRBJ1-3
CASSFDGETQYF	TGTGCCAGCAGCTTCGATGGAGAGACCCAGTACTTC	TRBV11-2	NA	NA	TRBJ2-5
CASSNSYEQYF	TGCGCCAGCAGCAACTCCTACGAGCAGTACTTC	TRBV5-1	NA	NA	TRBJ2-7
CASSQGTQVSYEQYF	TGCGCCAGCAGCCAGGGTACACAGGTCTCCTACGAGCAGTACTTC	TRBV4-1	NA	many	TRBJ2-7
CASSLRLYEQYF	TGTGCCAGCAGCTTGAGACTCTACGAGCAGTACTTC	TRBV7-8	NA	NA	TRBJ2-7
CAWRPRRSEQFF	TGTGCCTGGCGACCCCGGAGGAGTGAGCAGTTCTTC	TRBV30	NA	NA	TRBJ2-1
CASSQGRNTEAFF	TGTGCCAGCAGCCAGGGACGGAACACTGAAGCTTTCTTT	TRBV27	NA	NA	TRBJ1-1